Sequencing of this T cell receptor (beta chain) was carried out in a study of regulatory and conventional T cells in RAG deficiency. Germline V gives CDR1 MNHEY, CDR2 SVGAGI. V was trimmed by 6 bases and J by 1 base, leaving 11 bases between them. This CDR3 spans 14 amino acids. Concerning this clone: Its antigen is not identified.

The data were produced by immunoSEQ multiplex PCR, yet TCRdb's version contains in-frame clones alone and is incomplete. The table lists roughly 35,000 clones, approximately 91% of them singletons. Notes on the study in general: Shannon entropy was markedly lower and Simpson indices higher in RAG-deficient patients than control T-cell subsets.

The same data also went into a second study, on regulatory T cells. That report notes: The PCR used 52 TRBV and 13 TRBJ primers. Skewed V and J usage and few unique V-J pairs marked patient repertoires, most in Tregs.

The clonotype originates from a human donor in good health. The specimen sequenced was CD8+ T cells sorted from blood. V usage is TRBV6-5 and J usage is TRBJ2-3; D may be TRBD2 (6 bases). Here the CDR3 reads CASSKTGGTDTQYF. The CDR3 coding sequence is TGTGCCAGCAGCAAAACGGGGGGCACAGATACGCAGTATTTT.